This TCR beta chain derives from a study of T cells in Graves' hyperthyroidism and ophthalmopathy (dated by TCRdb to the late 2010s). Turning to the overall study: Peripheral blood samples were taken at initial diagnosis, before any treatment was given. To identify distinguishing TCR V-J signatures, a discovery cohort of some 100 patients was used, comprising 40 to 45 with Graves' ophthalmopathy and around 60 with stable Graves' hyperthyroidism. An independent validation cohort of under 20 hyperthyroidism patients and 17 patients who later progressed to ophthalmopathy tested prospective prediction of ophthalmopathy. The 100 or so discovery patients were randomly divided into training and test sets at a 7:3 ratio. In six Graves' hyperthyroidism patients, the study also compared T-cell repertoires from thyroid tissue with T-cell repertoires from blood. Following sampling, methimazole starting at 30 mg daily was given to hyperthyroidism patients, and high-dose intravenous methylprednisolone was given to ophthalmopathy patients. The paper describes TCR Vbeta CDR3 sequencing of around 140 peripheral blood samples, made up of approximately 40 ophthalmopathy patients, some 80 hyperthyroidism patients and 17 progressor patients. Overall study outcomes, separate from this receptor: In validation, the model predicted progression to ophthalmopathy with approximately 71% sensitivity and approximately 78% specificity, a median of 6.5 months before onset. A model built on a 13 V-J signature distinguished ophthalmopathy from stable hyperthyroidism, reaching roughly 88% sensitivity and around 82% specificity in cross-validation and 80%/75% in testing. Most expanded thyroid clonotypes (frequency above 0.001) were also found in blood, which suggests that blood repertoires may mirror thyroid immune responses. Sample size was not statistically predetermined, and blinding of investigators to group allocation was not performed.

About this clonotype: Its recognized antigen is unknown. There are no base qualities to consult, and no much larger clone falls within one base.

Ophthalmopathy patients had moderately to severely active disease, with a Clinical Activity Score of 3 or more, a NOSPECS grade of 4 or more, and a disease duration of less than 3 months. The study excluded patients with uncontrolled infections, other autoimmune diseases, pregnancy or lactation. Diagnoses were based on clinical symptoms, serum thyroxine and TRAb, thyroid ultrasound and orbital computed tomography. PBMCs were separated from approximately 10 ml of fresh peripheral blood using Ficoll-Paque density gradient centrifugation. Total RNA was extracted using Trizol reagent, and RNA quality was assessed on an Agilent 2100 Bioanalyzer. The CDR3 spans 16 residues, from the cysteine through the phenylalanine. Only the CDR3 DNA stays, 48 bases, in frame from base 1. At the junction V is shortened by 5 bases and J by 2 bases; bases outside the gene matches: 5. Based on the germline V gene (reference sequence), the CDR1 and CDR2 sequences are SEHNR and FQNEAQ.

The TCR beta CDR3 regions were amplified from RNA transcripts. The first round of RT-PCR for the TCR CDR3 was performed with the HTBI primer set and the Qiagen OneStep RT-PCR kit. A second multiplex PCR round built the libraries, followed by size selection and purification. The libraries were sequenced on an Illumina HiSeq2000 using paired-end 100 bp reads. From the authors' description of their analysis: SOAPnuke was used to process the raw data, with reads discarded if the reads contained adapters or uncalled bases, had a mean Phred below 15, or lacked an exact constant-primer or identifier match. COPE v1.2.5 was used to merge the high-quality paired reads, and each unique nucleotide sequence was defined as a clonotype. Clonotypes were aligned to IMGT TRBV, TRBD and TRBJ reference segments using MiTCR v1.1. The analysis was restricted to V-J combinations with a frequency above 0.0001, which together covered 99.2% of the repertoires. The TCS score was defined as the ratio of F50 (clonal expansion) to E x V (chaos), calculated using BLOSUM62-based TCRdist between CDR3 peptides within each V-J. Welch's t-statistics and random forest reduced 514 V-J features to 10 to 15, which were used in a naive Bayes classifier (R e1071). Using fastp trimming at Q25 and MiXCR clonotype assembly, TCRdb reanalyzed the public sequencing data and kept in-frame beta chains. A single entry per CDR3 protein holds the most common genes and DNA from its merged rows. The authors' filters were not applied to this entry. Counted in this sample were 600,000 to 650,000 distinct CDR3 sequences; around 20% of them appeared once. 34% of the sample belongs to the ten largest clones.

This receptor chain uses TRBV7-9 and TRBJ2-1; TRBD2 fits 11 bases in the junction. This clonotype originated in a young man with Graves' ophthalmopathy. The sequencing input was blood. CDR3 sequence: CASSPPSGRTYNEQFF. The DNA sequence is TGTGCCAGCAGCCCTCCTAGCGGGAGGACCTACAATGAGCAGTTCTTC.